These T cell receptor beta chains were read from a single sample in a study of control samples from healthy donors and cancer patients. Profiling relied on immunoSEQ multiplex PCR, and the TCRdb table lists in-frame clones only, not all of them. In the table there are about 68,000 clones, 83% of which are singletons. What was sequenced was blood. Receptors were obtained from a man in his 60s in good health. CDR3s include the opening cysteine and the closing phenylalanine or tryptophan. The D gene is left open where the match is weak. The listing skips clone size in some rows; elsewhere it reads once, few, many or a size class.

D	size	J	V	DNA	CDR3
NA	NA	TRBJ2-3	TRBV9	TGTGCCAGCAGCGTAGCGGCTAGCGGCACAGATACGCAGTATTTT	CASSVAASGTDTQYF
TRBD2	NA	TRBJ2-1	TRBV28	TGTGCCAGCAGTTTGGGGCTAGCGGGTCCACTCTCCTACAATGAGCAGTTCTTC	CASSLGLAGPLSYNEQFF
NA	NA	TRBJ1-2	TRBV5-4	TGTGCCAGCAGCTTGGTTGGGAACTATGGCTACACCTTC	CASSLVGNYGYTF
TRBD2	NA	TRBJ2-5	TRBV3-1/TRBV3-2	TGTGCCAGCAGCCAAGGGCTAGCGGGAGGGCAAGAGACCCAGTACTTC	CASSQGLAGGQETQYF
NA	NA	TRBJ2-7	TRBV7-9	TGTGCCAGCAGCCCCCGGGACTCATTTGCCTACGAGCAGTACTTC	CASSPRDSFAYEQYF
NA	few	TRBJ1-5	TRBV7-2	TGTGCCAGCAGCTTTAAAGGGACGGACAATCAGCCCCAGCATTTT	CASSFKGTDNQPQHF
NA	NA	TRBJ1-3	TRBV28	TGTGCCAGCAGATTAGGTTCCCTCTCTGGAAACACCATATATTTT	CASRLGSLSGNTIYF
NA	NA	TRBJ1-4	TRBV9	TGTGCCAGCAGCAATCAGGGAGCTAATGAAAAACTGTTTTTT	CASSNQGANEKLFF
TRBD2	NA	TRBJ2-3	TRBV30	TGTGCCTGGAGCGGGAGGGTCAGGTACACAGATACGCAGTATTTT	CAWSGRVRYTDTQYF
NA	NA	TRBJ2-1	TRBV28	TGTGCCAGCAGACTATTGACAGGGAGGGGCAATGAGCAGTTCTTC	CASRLLTGRGNEQFF
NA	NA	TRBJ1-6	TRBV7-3	TGTGCCAGCAGCTTAAACAGTCTCGATTCACCCCTCCACTTT	CASSLNSLDSPLHF
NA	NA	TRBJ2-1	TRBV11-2	TGTGCCAGCAGCTCCCCCGGGGGGCGGATTGAGCAGTTCTTC	CASSSPGGRIEQFF
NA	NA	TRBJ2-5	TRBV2	TGTGCCAGCAGCCCCAGGGGGGGGGAGACCCAGTACTTC	CASSPRGGETQYF
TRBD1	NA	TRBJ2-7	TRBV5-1	TGCGCCAGCAGCTCCGACAGGGGGGAACCACAGTACTTC	CASSSDRGEPQYF
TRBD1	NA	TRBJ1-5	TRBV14	TGTGCCAGCAGCAGACAGGGCACCAATCAGCCCCAGCATTTT	CASSRQGTNQPQHF
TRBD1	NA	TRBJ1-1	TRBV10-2	TGCGCCAGCATCCAGGGGGCGGCGAACACTGAAGCTTTCTTT	CASIQGAANTEAFF
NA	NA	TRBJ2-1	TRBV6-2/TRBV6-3	TGTGCCAGCAGTCCCCAATCATCCCGGGGCAATGAGCAGTTCTTC	CASSPQSSRGNEQFF
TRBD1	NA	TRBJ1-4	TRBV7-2	TGTGCCAGCGGGGGGACAGGGGCGCGGGGTGAAAAACTGTTTTTT	CASGGTGARGEKLFF
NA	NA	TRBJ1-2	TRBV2	TGTGCCAGCAGTGATGAGGTTAACTATGGCTACACCTTC	CASSDEVNYGYTF
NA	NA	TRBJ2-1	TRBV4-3	TGCGCCAGCAGCCAAGACAGCTCCAATGAGCAGTTCTTC	CASSQDSSNEQFF
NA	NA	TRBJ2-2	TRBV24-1	TGTGCCACCAGTGCCCTGGACACCGGGGAGCTGTTTTTT	CATSALDTGELFF
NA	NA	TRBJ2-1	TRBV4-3	TGCGCCAGCAGCCTGTCATTGGGGAATCTGTACAATGAGCAGTTCTTC	CASSLSLGNLYNEQFF
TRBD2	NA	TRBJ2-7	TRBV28	TGTGCCAGCAGGCCAACTAGCGGGAGATTCTACGAGCAGTACTTC	CASRPTSGRFYEQYF
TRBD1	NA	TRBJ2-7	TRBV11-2	TGTGCCAGCAGCAAGACAGGGTGGGACTACGAGCAGTACTTC	CASSKTGWDYEQYF
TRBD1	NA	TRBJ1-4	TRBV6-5	TGTGCCGGCCGTTATAGCGGGACAGATGAAAAACTGTTTTTT	CAGRYSGTDEKLFF
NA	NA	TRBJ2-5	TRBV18	TGTGCCAGCTCACCTAGGGAAGGGGAGACCCAGTACTTC	CASSPREGETQYF
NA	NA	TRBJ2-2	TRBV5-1	TGCGCCAGCAGCTTGGGTAGCACCGGGGAGCTGTTTTTT	CASSLGSTGELFF
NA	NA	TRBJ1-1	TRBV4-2	TGTGCCAGCAGCCCTTCCGGGACGAACACTGAAGCTTTCTTT	CASSPSGTNTEAFF
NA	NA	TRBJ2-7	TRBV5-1	TGCGCCAGCAGCGTAAAATCCCAGTCCTACGAGCAGTACTTC	CASSVKSQSYEQYF
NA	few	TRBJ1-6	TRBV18	TGTGCCAGCTCACCTGAGCACAGATCACCCCTCCACTTT	CASSPEHRSPLHF
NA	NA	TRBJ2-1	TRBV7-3	TGTGCCAGCAGTCCGGTGGCCGGTACCTACAATGGTGAGCAGTTCTTC	CASSPVAGTYNGEQFF
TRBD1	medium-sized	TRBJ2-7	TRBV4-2	TGTGCCAGCAGCCAAGGGACAGGGTTTACCTACGAGCAGTACTTC	CASSQGTGFTYEQYF
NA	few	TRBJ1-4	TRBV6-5	TGTGCCAGCAGATCGAGGGCCACTAATGAAAAACTGTTTTTT	CASRSRATNEKLFF
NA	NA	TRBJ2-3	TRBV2	TGTGCCAGCAGGTTAGCTAGCAGGGCGACAGATACGCAGTATTTT	CASRLASRATDTQYF
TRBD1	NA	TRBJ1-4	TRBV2	TGTGCCAGCAGTGAATTTCGGGGACAGGGGGAAAAACTGTTTTTT	CASSEFRGQGEKLFF
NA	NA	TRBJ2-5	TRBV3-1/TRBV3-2	TGTGCCAGCAGCCATACGTCTTGGGGTGCCCCCCCTCAAGAGACCCAGTACTTC	CASSHTSWGAPPQETQYF
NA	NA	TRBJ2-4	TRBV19	TGTGCCAGTAGTTCCCCAGGGGTTCTAGCCAAAAACATTCAGTACTTC	CASSSPGVLAKNIQYF
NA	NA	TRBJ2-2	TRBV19	TGTGCCAGTAGTATTATTGAGAACACCGGGGAGCTGTTTTTT	CASSIIENTGELFF
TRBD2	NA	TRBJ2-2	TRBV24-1	TGTGCCACCAGTGAAGCGGGACGGGACACCGGGGAGCTGTTTTTT	CATSEAGRDTGELFF
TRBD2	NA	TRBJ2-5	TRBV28	TGTGCCAGCAGTTACGACAGGAGCGGGAGGCAGGAGACCCAGTACTTC	CASSYDRSGRQETQYF
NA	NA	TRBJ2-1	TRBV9	TGTGCCAGCAGCTTTAGCGATTCTATATACAATGAGCAGTTCTTC	CASSFSDSIYNEQFF
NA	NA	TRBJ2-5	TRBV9	TGTGCCAGCAGCGTAGCATCCGGGCAAAAAGAGACCCAGTACTTC	CASSVASGQKETQYF
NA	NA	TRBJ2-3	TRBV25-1	TGTGCCGCCGGGGGATCCGGGGATACGCAGTATTTT	CAAGGSGDTQYF
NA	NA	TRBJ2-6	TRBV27	TGTGCCAGCAGTCCCTCCGGGGGCGCCGGGGCCAACGTCCTGACTTTC	CASSPSGGAGANVLTF
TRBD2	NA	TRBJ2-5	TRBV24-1	TGTGCCACCGCGGGAGGTGTGGAGACCCAGTACTTC	CATAGGVETQYF
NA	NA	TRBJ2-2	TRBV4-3	TGCGCCAGCAGCCAACCGATCGGACAGAACACCGGGGAGCTGTTTTTT	CASSQPIGQNTGELFF
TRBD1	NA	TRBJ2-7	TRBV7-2	TGTGCCAGCAACCCGGACAGGGCAACCTACGAGCAGTACTTC	CASNPDRATYEQYF
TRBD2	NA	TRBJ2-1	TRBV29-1	TGCAGCGTTGACACTAGCGGGAGGGCAGAATCTTACAATGAGCAGTTCTTC	CSVDTSGRAESYNEQFF
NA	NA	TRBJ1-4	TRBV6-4	TGTGCCAGCAGCCAACAGGAAAATGAAAAACTGTTTTTT	CASSQQENEKLFF
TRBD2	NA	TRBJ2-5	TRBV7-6	TGTGCCAGCAGCTTAAAAGCAGAACCAGCGGGAAGACAAGAGACCCAGTACTTC	CASSLKAEPAGRQETQYF
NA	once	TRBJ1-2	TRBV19	TGTGCCAGTAGTAGAAAAAGGGCAGGGGTACCGGACTATGGCTACACCTTC	CASSRKRAGVPDYGYTF
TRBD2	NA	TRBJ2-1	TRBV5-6	TGTGCCAGCAGCTTGGACCGGGGCGGGAGGAGTTACAATGAGCAGTTCTTC	CASSLDRGGRSYNEQFF
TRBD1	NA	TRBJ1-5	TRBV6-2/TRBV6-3	TGTGCCAGCAGTGCCTACGCCGGGACAGATAGCAATCAGCCCCAGCATTTT	CASSAYAGTDSNQPQHF
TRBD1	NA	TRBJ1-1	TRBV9	TGTGCCAGCAGCTCCACCACTACACAGGGGGCCGAAGCTTTCTTT	CASSSTTTQGAEAFF
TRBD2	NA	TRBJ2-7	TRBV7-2	TGTGCCAGCAGCCCGACAAGCGGGAGTTCCCCCTACGAGCAGTACTTC	CASSPTSGSSPYEQYF
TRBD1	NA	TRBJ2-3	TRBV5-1	TGCGCCAGCAGCAAGGGACAGGGGGACACAGATACGCAGTATTTT	CASSKGQGDTDTQYF
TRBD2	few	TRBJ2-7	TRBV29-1	TGCAGCGTTGCAGGGACTAGCGGGATCGAGCAGTACTTC	CSVAGTSGIEQYF
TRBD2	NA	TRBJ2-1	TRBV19	TGTGCCAGTAGTATAGGGACTAGCGGAAAGAATGAGCAGTTCTTC	CASSIGTSGKNEQFF
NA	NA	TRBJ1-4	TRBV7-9	TGTGCCAGCAGCTTAAATGAAAAACTGTTTTTT	CASSLNEKLFF
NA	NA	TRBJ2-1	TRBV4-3	TGCGCCAGCAGCTATACGGGGGTGGGCTACAATGAGCAGTTCTTC	CASSYTGVGYNEQFF